These 18 T cell receptor beta chains share one sample of origin, sequenced in a study of T cell responses to AZD1222 COVID-19 vaccine. Generated by immunoSEQ multiplex PCR, the TCRdb table keeps only in-frame clones and is missing some. The profile covers 100,000 to 150,000 clones, with 70% to 90% appearing a single time and 25% to 35% taken by the ten largest. The material was peripheral blood, obtained on day 0 of AZD1222 vaccination. The receptors here all came from an adult in good health.

The V gene is TRBV19, the J gene TRBJ1-1; TRBD1 matches 12 bases. Germline trimming cut 6 bases from V and 1 base from J; bases unmatched to any gene: 6. CDR3 length: 16 amino acids. CDR1 and CDR2 (germline): LNHDA, SQIVND (reference sequence). The CDR3 nucleotides are TGTGCCAGTAGCCCACCGGGACAGGGGGCGAACACTGAAGCTTTCTTT. This encodes CASSPPGQGANTEAFF.

This clone was counted once. This rearrangement joins TRBV27 to TRBJ2-7, with 10 bases matching TRBD1. After removal of 8 bases from V and 3 bases from J, the junction contained 10 bases not matched to a gene. Looked up from germline, CDR1 is MNHEY and CDR2 is SMNVEV (reference sequence). The CDR3 contains 15 residues. The CDR3 protein is CASRKDRGVIYEQYF. The CDR3 nucleotides are TGTGCCAGCCGCAAGGACAGGGGGGTCATCTACGAGCAGTACTTC.

About this clone itself: The same CDR3 can be traced to other DNA sequences in this sample. The gene calls are TRBV18 and TRBJ2-5; D remains unclear. The CDR3 spans 13 residues. Germline V gene lookup returns CDR1 KGHSH and CDR2 LQKENI. The V gene lost 0 bases and the J gene lost 5 bases, with 7 bases spanning the gap. This chain's CDR3 is CASSPPTQETQYF. Written as DNA, the CDR3 is TGTGCCAGCTCACCACCGACGCAGGAGACCCAGTACTTC.

The gene calls are TRBV18 and TRBJ2-5, with D unclear. The germline CDR1 and CDR2 sequences are KGHSH and LQKENI. Trimming took 3 bases from V and 1 from J, leaving 3 bases between them. The CDR3 is 12 residues long. The CDR3 region has the DNA TGTGCCAGCTCACCCGCCCAAGAGACCCAGTACTTC. The encoded protein is CASSPAQETQYF.

The V call is TRBV5-6, the J call TRBJ1-2, with a weak D call TRBD1 (5 bases). Germline CDR1 reads SGHDT; CDR2 reads YYEEEE. The CDR3 totals 15 residues. Trimming cost V 4 bases and J 5 bases, with 18 bases left between them. The DNA for the CDR3 is TGTGCCAGCAGCCCCATGGTTAGAGGGGAGTATGGCTACACCTTC. Residues: CASSPMVRGEYGYTF.

The gene calls are TRBV25-1 and TRBJ1-2; maybe TRBD1 (6 bases). The CDR3 consists of 13 residues. Germline loops: CDR1 MGHDK, CDR2 SYGVNS. V gave up 3 bases and J gave up 6 bases, with 11 bases separating them. Here the CDR3 reads CASSDYRVDGYTF. CDR3 nucleotide sequence: TGTGCCAGCAGTGATTACAGGGTAGATGGCTACACCTTC.

The chain has TRBV27 and TRBJ1-5, with 8 bases matching TRBD1. With 7 bases clipped from V and 6 bases from J, the junction kept 8 bases outside the gene matches. The CDR3 is 14 amino acids. The germline gives CDR1 MNHEY, CDR2 SMNVEV (reference sequence). The CDR3 region has the DNA TGTGCCAGCAACCCGGGACAGGCAGGTCAGCCCCAGCATTTT. Protein sequence: CASNPGQAGQPQHF.

This chain uses TRBV9 with TRBJ1-1, with D uncertain. The CDR3 is made up of 13 amino acids. V gave up 1 base and J gave up 3 bases, with 7 bases separating them. Per the germline V gene, CDR1 is SGDLS and CDR2 is YYNGEE. The CDR3 reads CASSVRSDTEAFF. CDR3 nucleotide sequence: TGTGCCAGCAGCGTAAGGTCCGACACTGAAGCTTTCTTT.

This sequence joins TRBV11-3 and TRBJ2-3; 12 bases fit TRBD2. After removal of 5 bases from V and 4 bases from J, the junction contained 4 bases not matched to a gene. The CDR3 is 15 residues long. CDR1 is SGHNT, CDR2 YENEEA, per germline. CDR3 DNA sequence: TGTGCCAGCAGCCAAGGACTAGCGGGGCCAGATACGCAGTATTTT. Encoded protein: CASSQGLAGPDTQYF. The complete variable domain, with remaining parts taken from reference TRBV11-3 and TRBJ2-3, reads EAGVVQSPRYKIIEKKQPVAFWCNPISGHNTLYWYLQNLGQGPELLIRYENEEAVDDSQLPKDRFSAERLKGVDSTLKIQPAELGDSAVYLCASSQGLAGPDTQYFGPGTRLTVL.

This chain links TRBV7-2 with TRBJ1-1; D ambiguous. Trimming removed 2 bases at V and 4 bases at J, with 14 bases between. Per germline, CDR1 SGHTA and CDR2 FQGNSA. The CDR3 runs 15 residues. The CDR3 sequence: CASSLTYQIGTEAFF. The CDR3 DNA sequence: TGTGCCAGCAGCTTAACATATCAGATTGGCACTGAAGCTTTCTTT.

This chain connects TRBV6-5 to TRBJ1-2, with a tentative D call TRBD1 (6 bases). Germline CDR1 MNHEY, CDR2 SVGAGI. The ends were cut back, 1 base at V and 3 bases at J, with 12 bases in the middle. This CDR3 has 15 amino acids. This CDR3 is CASSYFGQPDYGYTF. Here the CDR3 DNA reads TGTGCCAGCAGTTACTTTGGACAGCCTGACTATGGCTACACCTTC.

This chain links TRBV29-1 with TRBJ1-1; no clear D gene. CDR3 size: 13 residues. Germline CDR1 and CDR2: SQVTM and ANQGSEA. Trimming removed 7 bases from V and 6 bases from J, with 18 bases in between. The DNA of the CDR3 is TGCAGCGCCCGCGGGGAGACCGGGGCTGAAGCTTTCTTT. Residues: CSARGETGAEAFF.

V usage is TRBV12-3 or TRBV12-4 and J usage is TRBJ1-1; perhaps TRBD1 as D (5 bases). Trimming left V 6 bases short and J 4 bases short, with 12 bases between. The CDR3 is 13 amino acids. CDR3 DNA: TGTGCCAGCAGGCCAGGGTGGGGCACTGAAGCTTTCTTT. This gives the protein CASRPGWGTEAFF.

This clone was seen more than once but under ten times. CDR3 coding DNA: TGTGCCAGCTCACAGGATAATACAGGGATACAAACCGGGGAGCTGTTTTTT. Protein product: CASSQDNTGIQTGELFF. This chain links TRBV18 with TRBJ2-2; D may be TRBD1 (6 bases). V gave up 4 bases and J gave up 5 bases, with 20 bases separating them. The CDR3 is 17 residues long. CDR1 is KGHSH and CDR2 is LQKENI in the germline V gene.

This rearrangement joins TRBV29-1 to TRBJ2-1; TRBD2 matches at 7 bases. This CDR3 is 15 amino acids long. V shed 5 bases and J 7 bases; nucleotides not matched to a gene: 14. In germline, CDR1 is SQVTM, CDR2 ANQGSEA. CDR3 sequence reads: CSVLSRGTLGNEQFF. The CDR3 DNA is TGCAGCGTTCTCTCGCGGGGGACCCTTGGGAATGAGCAGTTCTTC.

The V and J genes are TRBV11-2 and TRBJ1-1; a possible D gene is TRBD1 (6 bases). Per germline, CDR1 SGHAT and CDR2 FQNNGV. Trimming stripped 4 bases from V and 4 bases from J, with 19 bases between. The CDR3 contains 16 residues. Here the CDR3 reads CASSSNLNRESTEAFF. CDR3 bases: TGTGCCAGCAGCTCCAACCTGAACAGGGAGAGCACTGAAGCTTTCTTT.

The chain is built from TRBV5-1 and TRBJ1-1; D uncertain. CDR3 length: 13 residues. CDR1 SGHRS and CDR2 YFSETQ come from the germline V gene. The V gene lost 0 bases and the J gene lost 3 bases, with 6 bases spanning the gap. The CDR3 sequence: CASSLAGDTEAFF. CDR3 DNA sequence: TGCGCCAGCAGCTTGGCGGGCGACACTGAAGCTTTCTTT.

The chain is built from TRBV7-9 and TRBJ2-7; TRBD1 or TRBD2 may be the D gene (5 bases each). Looked up from germline, CDR1 is SEHNR and CDR2 is FQNEAQ (reference sequence). The CDR3 has 13 amino acids. V was clipped by 7 bases and J by 3 bases, with 13 bases between them. The CDR3 here is CASIRRDGYEQYF. In DNA form, the CDR3 reads TGTGCCAGCATCCGACGGGACGGCTACGAGCAGTACTTC. The variable domain in full, with the rest retrieved from reference TRBV7-9 and TRBJ2-7, is DTGVSQNPRHKITKRGQNVTFRCDPISEHNRLYWYRQTLGQGPEFLTYFQNEAQLEKSRLLSDRFSAERPKGSFSTLEIQRTEQGDSAMYLCASIRRDGYEQYFGPGTRLTVT.